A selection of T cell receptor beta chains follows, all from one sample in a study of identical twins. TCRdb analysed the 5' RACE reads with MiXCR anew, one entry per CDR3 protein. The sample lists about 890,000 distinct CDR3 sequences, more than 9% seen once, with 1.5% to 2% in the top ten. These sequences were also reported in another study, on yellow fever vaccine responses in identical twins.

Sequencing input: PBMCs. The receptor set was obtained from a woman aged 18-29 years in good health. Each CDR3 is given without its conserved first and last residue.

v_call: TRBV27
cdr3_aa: ASSSTWTSRVPPGELF

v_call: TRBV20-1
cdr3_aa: SAWTGSSYEQY

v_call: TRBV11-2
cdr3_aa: ASSLTSAFYNEQF

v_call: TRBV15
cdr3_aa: ATSSAGRRTNYGYT

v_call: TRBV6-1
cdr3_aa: ASTPYVSGSDEQF

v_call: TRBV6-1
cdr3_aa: ASGRSSVSYEQY

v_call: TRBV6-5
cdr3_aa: ASSSTGLRKDNEQF

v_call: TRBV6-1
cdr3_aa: ASSRLPGLAGGYNEQF

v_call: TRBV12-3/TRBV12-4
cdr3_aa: ASSPRLAGAYNVQF

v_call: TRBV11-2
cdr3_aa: ASSFPGTANEKLF

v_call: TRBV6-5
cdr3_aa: ASSASTGNYEQY

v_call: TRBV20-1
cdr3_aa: SAETGGWAGANVLT

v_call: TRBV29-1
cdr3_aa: GNLDYGTDTQY

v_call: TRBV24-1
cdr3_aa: ATSDSRADEKLF

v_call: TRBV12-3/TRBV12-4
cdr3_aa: ASSFGGFAGELF

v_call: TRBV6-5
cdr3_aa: ASSYSTDYEQY

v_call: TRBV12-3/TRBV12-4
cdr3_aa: ASSLMPVNTEAF

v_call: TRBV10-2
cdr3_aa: ASRDGFMNTEAF

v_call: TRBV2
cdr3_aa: ASSARTSGRQTQY

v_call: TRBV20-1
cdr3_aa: SASGSHPSGKGTDTQY

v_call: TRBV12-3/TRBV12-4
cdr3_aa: ASSPRQGGVYNEQF

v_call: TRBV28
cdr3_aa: ATREIQETQY

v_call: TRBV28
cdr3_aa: ASSRRTGNYEQY

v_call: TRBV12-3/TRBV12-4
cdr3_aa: ASSLNLLAGGQY

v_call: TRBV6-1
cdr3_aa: ASSEAHTGITQY